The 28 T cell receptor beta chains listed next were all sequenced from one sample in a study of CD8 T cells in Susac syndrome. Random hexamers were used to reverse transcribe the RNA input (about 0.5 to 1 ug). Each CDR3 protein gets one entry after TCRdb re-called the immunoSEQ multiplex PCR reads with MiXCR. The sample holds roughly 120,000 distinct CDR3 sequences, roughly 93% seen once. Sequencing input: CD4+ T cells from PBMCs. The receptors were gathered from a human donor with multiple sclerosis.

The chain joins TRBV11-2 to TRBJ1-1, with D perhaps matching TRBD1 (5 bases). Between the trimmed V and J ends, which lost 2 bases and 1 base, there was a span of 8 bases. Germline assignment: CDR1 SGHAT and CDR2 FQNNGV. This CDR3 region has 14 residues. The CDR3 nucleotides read TGTGCCAGCAGCTTACTGGGGGAGAACACTGAAGCTTTCTTT. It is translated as CASSLLGENTEAFF.

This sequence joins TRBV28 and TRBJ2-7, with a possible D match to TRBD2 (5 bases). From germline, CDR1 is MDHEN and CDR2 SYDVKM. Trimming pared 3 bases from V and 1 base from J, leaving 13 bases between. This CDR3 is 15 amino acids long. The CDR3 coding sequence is TGTGCCAGCAGTTTCCTCCGGGGTAAATCCTACGAGCAGTACTTC. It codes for CASSFLRGKSYEQYF.

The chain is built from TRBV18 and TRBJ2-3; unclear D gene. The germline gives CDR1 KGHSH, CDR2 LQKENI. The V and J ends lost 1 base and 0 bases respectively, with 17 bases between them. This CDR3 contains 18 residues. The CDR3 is CASSPRDQDLPSTDTQYF. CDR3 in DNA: TGTGCCAGCTCACCACGCGACCAGGACCTTCCGAGCACAGATACGCAGTATTTT.

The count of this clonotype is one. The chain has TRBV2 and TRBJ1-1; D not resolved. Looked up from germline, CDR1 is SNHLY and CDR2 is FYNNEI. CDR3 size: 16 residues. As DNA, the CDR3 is TGTGCAGCACGGGGAAGTACGGGAATCATGAACACTGAAGCTTTCTTT. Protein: CAARGSTGIMNTEAFF.

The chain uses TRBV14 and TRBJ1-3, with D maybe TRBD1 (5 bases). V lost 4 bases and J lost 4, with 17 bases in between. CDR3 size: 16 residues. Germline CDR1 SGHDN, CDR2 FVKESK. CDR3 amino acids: CASSRSVPGRGNTIYF. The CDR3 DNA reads TGTGCCAGCAGCCGAAGTGTCCCAGGGAGAGGAAACACCATATATTTT.

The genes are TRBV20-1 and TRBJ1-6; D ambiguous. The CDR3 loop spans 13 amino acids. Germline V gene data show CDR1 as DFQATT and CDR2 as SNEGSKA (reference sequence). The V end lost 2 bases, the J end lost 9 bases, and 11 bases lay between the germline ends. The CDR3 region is CSARSGVRSPLHF. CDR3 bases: TGCAGTGCTAGATCCGGGGTTCGTTCACCCCTCCACTTT.

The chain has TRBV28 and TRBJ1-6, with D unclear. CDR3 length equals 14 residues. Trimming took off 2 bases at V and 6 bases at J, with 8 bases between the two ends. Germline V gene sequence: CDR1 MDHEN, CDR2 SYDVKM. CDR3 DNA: TGTGCCAGCAGTTTAGGGGTTTTTAATTCACCCCTCCACTTT. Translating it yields CASSLGVFNSPLHF.

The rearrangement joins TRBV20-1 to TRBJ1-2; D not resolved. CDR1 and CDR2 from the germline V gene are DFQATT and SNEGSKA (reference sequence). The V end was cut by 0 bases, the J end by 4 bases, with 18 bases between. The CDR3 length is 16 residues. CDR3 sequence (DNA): TGCAGTGCTAGAGATCTAAGAAGGGTCACGGGCTATGGCTACACCTTC. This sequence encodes CSARDLRRVTGYGYTF.

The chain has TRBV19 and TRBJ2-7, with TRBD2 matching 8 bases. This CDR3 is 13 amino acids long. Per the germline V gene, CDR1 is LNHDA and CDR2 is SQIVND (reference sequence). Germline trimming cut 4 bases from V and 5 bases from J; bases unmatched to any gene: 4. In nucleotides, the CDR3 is TGTGCCAGTAGTAATCGACTAGCGAACGAGCAGTACTTC. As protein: CASSNRLANEQYF.

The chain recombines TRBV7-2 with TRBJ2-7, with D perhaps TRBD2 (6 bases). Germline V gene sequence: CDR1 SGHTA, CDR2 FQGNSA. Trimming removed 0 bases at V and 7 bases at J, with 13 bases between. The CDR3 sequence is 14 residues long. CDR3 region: CASSLAPRGGEQYF. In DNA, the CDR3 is TGTGCCAGCAGCTTAGCGCCAAGGGGAGGAGAGCAGTACTTC.

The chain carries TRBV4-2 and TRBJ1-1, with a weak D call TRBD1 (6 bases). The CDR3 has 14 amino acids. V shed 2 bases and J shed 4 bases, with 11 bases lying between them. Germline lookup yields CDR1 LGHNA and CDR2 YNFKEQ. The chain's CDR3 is CASSQSRDITEAFF. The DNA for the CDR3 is TGTGCCAGCAGCCAAAGCCGGGACATCACTGAAGCTTTCTTT.

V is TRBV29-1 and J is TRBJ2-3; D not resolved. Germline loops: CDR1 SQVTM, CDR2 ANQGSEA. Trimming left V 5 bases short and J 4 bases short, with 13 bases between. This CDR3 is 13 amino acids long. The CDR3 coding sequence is TGCAGCGTTATACAACTAATCCCAGATACGCAGTATTTT. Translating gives CSVIQLIPDTQYF.

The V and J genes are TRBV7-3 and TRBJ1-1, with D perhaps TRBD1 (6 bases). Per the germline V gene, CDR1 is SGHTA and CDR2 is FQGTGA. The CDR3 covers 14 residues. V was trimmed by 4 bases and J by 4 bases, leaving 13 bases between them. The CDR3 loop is CASSWGGGGTEAFF. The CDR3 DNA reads TGTGCCAGCAGCTGGGGGGGCGGAGGCACTGAAGCTTTCTTT.

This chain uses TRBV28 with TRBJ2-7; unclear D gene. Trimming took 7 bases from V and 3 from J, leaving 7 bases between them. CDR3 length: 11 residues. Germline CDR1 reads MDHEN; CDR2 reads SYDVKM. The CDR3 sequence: CASTQDYEQYF. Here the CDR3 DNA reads TGTGCCAGCACTCAGGACTACGAGCAGTACTTC.

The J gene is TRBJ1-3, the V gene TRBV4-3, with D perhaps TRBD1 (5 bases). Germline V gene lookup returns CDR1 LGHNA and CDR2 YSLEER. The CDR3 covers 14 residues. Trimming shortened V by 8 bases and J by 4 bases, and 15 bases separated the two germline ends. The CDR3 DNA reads TGCGCCAGCTCTAACGGGGGTTCGGGAAACACCATATATTTT. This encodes CASSNGGSGNTIYF.

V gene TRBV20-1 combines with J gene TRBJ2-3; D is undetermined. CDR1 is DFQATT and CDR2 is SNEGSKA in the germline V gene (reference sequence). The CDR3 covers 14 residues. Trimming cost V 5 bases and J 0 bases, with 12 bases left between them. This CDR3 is CSARNVFSTDTQYF. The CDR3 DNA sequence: TGCAGTGCTCGAAACGTGTTTAGCACAGATACGCAGTATTTT.

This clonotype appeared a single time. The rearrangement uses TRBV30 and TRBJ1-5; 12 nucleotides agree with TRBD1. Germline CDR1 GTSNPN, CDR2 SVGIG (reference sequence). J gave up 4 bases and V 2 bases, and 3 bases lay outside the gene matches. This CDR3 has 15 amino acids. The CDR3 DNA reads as TGTGCCTGGAGTCCGGGACAGGGGGCGAATCAGCCCCAGCATTTT. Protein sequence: CAWSPGQGANQPQHF.

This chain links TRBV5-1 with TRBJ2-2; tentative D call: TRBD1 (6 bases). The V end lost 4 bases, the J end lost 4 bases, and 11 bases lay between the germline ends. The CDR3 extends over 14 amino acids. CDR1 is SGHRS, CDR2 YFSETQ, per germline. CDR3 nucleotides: TGCGCCAGCAGCGGGGGCTTCGGCACCGGGGAGCTGTTTTTT. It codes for CASSGGFGTGELFF.

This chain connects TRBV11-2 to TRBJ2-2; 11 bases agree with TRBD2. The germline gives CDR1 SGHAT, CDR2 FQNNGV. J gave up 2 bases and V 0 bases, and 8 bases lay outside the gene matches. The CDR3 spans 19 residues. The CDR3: CASSLDRGTSGFNTGELFF. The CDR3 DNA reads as TGTGCCAGCAGCTTAGATCGGGGGACTAGCGGATTTAACACCGGGGAGCTGTTTTTT. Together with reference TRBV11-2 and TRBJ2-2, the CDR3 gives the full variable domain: EAGVAQSPRYKIIEKRQSVAFWCNPISGHATLYWYQQILGQGPKLLIQFQNNGVVDDSQLPKDRFSAERLKGVDSTLKIQPAKLEDSAVYLCASSLDRGTSGFNTGELFFGEGSRLTVL.

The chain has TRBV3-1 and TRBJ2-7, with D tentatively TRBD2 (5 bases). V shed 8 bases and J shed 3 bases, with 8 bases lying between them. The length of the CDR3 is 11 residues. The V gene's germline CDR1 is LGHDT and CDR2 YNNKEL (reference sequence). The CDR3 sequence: CASGSYYEQYF. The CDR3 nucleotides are TGTGCCAGCGGGAGTTACTACGAGCAGTACTTC.

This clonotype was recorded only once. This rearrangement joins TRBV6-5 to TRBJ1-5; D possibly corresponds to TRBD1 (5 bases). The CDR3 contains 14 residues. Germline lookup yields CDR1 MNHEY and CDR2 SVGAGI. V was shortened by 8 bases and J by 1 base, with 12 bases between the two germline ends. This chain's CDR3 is CASSSWGSNQPQHF. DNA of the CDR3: TGTGCCAGCTCATCCTGGGGCAGCAATCAGCCCCAGCATTTT.

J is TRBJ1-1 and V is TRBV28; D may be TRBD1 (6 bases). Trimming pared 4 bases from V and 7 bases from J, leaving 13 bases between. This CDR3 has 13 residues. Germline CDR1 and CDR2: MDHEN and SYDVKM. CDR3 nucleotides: TGTGCCAGCAGTTCCCAGGGGCCGCGTGAAGCTTTCTTT. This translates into CASSSQGPREAFF. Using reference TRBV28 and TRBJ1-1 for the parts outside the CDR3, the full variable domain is DVKVTQSSRYLVKRTGEKVFLECVQDMDHENMFWYRQDPGLGLRLIYFSYDVKMKEKGDIPEGYSVSREKKERFSLILESASTNQTSMYLCASSSQGPREAFFGQGTRLTVV.

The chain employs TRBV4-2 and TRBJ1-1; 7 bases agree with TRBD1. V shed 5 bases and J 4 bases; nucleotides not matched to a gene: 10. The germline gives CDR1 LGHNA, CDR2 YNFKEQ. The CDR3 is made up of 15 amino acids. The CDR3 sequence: CASSSRQGGGTEAFF. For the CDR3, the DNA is TGTGCCAGCAGCAGTCGTCAGGGGGGTGGCACTGAAGCTTTCTTT.

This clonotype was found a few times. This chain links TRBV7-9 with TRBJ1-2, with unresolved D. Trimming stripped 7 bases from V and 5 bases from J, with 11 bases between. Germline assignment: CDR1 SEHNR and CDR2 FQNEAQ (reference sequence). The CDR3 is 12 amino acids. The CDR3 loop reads CASTSPGYGYTF. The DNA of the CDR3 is TGTGCCAGCACCTCCCCTGGGTATGGCTACACCTTC.

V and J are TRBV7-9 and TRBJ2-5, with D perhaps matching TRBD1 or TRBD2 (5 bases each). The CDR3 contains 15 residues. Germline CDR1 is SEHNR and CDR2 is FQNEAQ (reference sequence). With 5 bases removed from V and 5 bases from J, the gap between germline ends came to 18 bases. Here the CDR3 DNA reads TGTGCCAGCAGCCCCCGGGTGGGGGTCGGGGAGACCCAGTACTTC. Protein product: CASSPRVGVGETQYF.

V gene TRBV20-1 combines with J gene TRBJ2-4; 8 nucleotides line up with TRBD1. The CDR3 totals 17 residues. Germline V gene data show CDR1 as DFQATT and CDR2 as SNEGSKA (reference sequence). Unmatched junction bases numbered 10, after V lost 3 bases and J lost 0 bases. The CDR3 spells CSASKRQGWEAKNIQYF. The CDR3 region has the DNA TGCAGTGCTAGCAAAAGACAGGGGTGGGAAGCCAAAAACATTCAGTACTTC.

CDR3 sequence reads: CSVELARDLSYEQYF. The CDR3 coding sequence is TGCAGCGTTGAACTGGCCAGGGACCTCTCCTACGAGCAGTACTTC. The chain combines TRBV29-1 with TRBJ2-7; D may be TRBD1 or TRBD2 (5 bases each). The CDR3 has 15 amino acids. The V end lost 2 bases, the J end lost 0 bases, and 14 bases lay between the germline ends. CDR1 is SQVTM and CDR2 is ANQGSEA in the germline V gene.

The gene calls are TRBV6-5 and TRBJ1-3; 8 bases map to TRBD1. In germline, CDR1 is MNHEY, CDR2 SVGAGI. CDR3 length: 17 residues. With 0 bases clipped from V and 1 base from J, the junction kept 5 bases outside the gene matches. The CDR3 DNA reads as TGTGCCAGCAGTTACTCGCCCAGGGGGCTATCTGGAAACACCATATATTTT. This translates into CASSYSPRGLSGNTIYF.